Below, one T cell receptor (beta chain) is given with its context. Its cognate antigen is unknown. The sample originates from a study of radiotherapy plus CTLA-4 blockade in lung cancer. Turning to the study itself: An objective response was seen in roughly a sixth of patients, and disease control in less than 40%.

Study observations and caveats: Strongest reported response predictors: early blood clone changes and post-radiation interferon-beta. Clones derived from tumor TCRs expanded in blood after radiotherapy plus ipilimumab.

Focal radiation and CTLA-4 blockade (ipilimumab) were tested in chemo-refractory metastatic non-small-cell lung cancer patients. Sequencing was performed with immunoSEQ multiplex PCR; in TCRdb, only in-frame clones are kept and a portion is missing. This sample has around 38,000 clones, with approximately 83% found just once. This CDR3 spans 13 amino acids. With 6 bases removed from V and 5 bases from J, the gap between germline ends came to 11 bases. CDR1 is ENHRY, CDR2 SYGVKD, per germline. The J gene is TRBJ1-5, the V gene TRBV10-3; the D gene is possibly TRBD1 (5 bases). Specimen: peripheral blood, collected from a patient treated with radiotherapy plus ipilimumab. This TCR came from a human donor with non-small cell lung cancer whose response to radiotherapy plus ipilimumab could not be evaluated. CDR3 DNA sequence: TGTGCCATCAGCGGCGGGGGAGATCAGCCCCAGCATTTT. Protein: CAISGGGDQPQHF.